This TCR beta chain was sequenced during a study of T cells in Graves' hyperthyroidism and ophthalmopathy. This clonotype was counted at least ten times. Its antigen is unknown. Study results and limitations: Ophthalmopathy was distinguished from stable hyperthyroidism by 13 V-J signatures. In the blood, most expanded thyroid clonotypes above 0.001 appeared as well.

Clinical symptoms, serum thyroxine and TRAb, thyroid ultrasound and orbital computed tomography together formed the diagnostic basis. The germline CDR1 and CDR2 sequences are LNHNV and YYDKDF (reference sequence). This CDR3 has 16 residues. Trimming cost V 6 bases and J 4 bases, with 19 bases left between them. RNA transcripts were the template for amplifying TCR beta CDR3 regions. HTBI primers drove first-round RT-PCR of the TCR CDR3. TCRdb redid the calling of the multiplex PCR reads with MiXCR, one entry per CDR3 protein. The sample lists about 480,000 distinct CDR3 sequences; roughly 14% were seen once.

The chain joins TRBV15 to TRBJ2-1, with D perhaps matching TRBD2 (6 bases). The source material was blood. This receptor was taken from a woman younger than 30 with Graves' hyperthyroidism. The CDR3 loop is CATRGGQGNGYNEQFF. The CDR3 DNA sequence: TGTGCCACCAGAGGAGGGCAGGGCAATGGATACAATGAGCAGTTCTTC.